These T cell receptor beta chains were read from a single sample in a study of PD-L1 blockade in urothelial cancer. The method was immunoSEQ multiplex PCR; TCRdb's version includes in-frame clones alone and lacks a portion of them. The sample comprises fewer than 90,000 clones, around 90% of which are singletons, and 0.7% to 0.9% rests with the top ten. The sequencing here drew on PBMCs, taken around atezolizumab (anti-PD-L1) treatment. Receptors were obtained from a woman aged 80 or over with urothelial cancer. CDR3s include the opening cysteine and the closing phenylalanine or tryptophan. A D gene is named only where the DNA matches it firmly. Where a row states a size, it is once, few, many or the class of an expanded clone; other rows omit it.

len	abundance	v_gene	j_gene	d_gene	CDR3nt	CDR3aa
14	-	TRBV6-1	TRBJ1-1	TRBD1	TGTGCCAGCAAATTGGGACAGGGGAACACTGAAGCTTTCTTT	CASKLGQGNTEAFF
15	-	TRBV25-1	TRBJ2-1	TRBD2	TGTGCCAGCACCCCCAGGGCTAGCGGGAACAATGAGCAGTTCTTC	CASTPRASGNNEQFF
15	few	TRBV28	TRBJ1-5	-	TGTGCCACAAAAATCGTACAGCTGAGCAATCAGCCCCAGCATTTT	CATKIVQLSNQPQHF
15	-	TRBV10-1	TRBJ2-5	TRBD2	TGCGCCAGCAGTGTTTCGGGAGGGACCCAAGAGACCCAGTACTTC	CASSVSGGTQETQYF
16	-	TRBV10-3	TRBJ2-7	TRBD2	TGTGCCATCAGAGTAGGAACGACTAGCAGGTCCTACGAGCAGTACTTC	CAIRVGTTSRSYEQYF
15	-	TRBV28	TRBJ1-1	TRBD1	TGTGCCAGCAGTTTATCGGGACAGGGGTATACTGAAGCTTTCTTT	CASSLSGQGYTEAFF
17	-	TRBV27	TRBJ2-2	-	TGTGCCAGCAGCACCCGGAGCGGGCCGAGGAACACCGGGGAGCTGTTTTTT	CASSTRSGPRNTGELFF
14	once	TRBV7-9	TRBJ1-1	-	TGTGCCAGCAGCTTCTCCCGGGGGTCCACTGAAGCTTTCTTT	CASSFSRGSTEAFF
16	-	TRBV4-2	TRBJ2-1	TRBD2	TGTGCCAGCAGCTTACATGAAGCTAGCGGGGATGGTGAGCAGTTCTTC	CASSLHEASGDGEQFF
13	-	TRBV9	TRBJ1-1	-	TGTGCCAGCAGCTTAACAGGGTTGACTGAAGCTTTCTTT	CASSLTGLTEAFF
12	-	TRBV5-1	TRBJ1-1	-	TGCGCCAGCAGCCCAGGACAGTCAGAAGCTTTCTTT	CASSPGQSEAFF
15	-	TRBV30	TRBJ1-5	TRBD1	TGTGCCTGGAGTGTAAGAGGGGGCCGCAATCAGCCCCAGCATTTT	CAWSVRGGRNQPQHF
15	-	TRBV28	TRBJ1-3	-	TGTGCCAGCAGCCCCGGGGGTCCTTCTGGAAACACCATATATTTT	CASSPGGPSGNTIYF